Listed below are T cell receptor beta chains from one sample, sequenced in a study of human T cells and chemical hapten exposure. Each CDR3 protein gets one entry after TCRdb re-called the RACE reads with MiXCR. The profile shows approximately 96,000 distinct CDR3 sequences, over 7.5% of them singletons. The specimen was whole blood, collected in connection with sensitization to the hapten diphenylcyclopropenone (DPC). The receptor source for this set is a woman between 35 and 50 years old with alopecia areata. Some clones in this sample may be carry-over from other donors' samples. The CDR3 runs from the conserved cysteine through the conserved F or W. The D gene is left open where the match is weak. Not every row has a clone size; where given, it reads once, few, many or a size class.

>few|-|TRBV12-3/TRBV12-4|TRBJ1-1
TGTGCCAGCAGGGTGGTAGAGGTGAACACTGAAGCTTTCTTT
CASRVVEVNTEAFF
>many|-|TRBV18|TRBJ1-1
TGTGCCAGCTCACCCGTGGGGCTAACTGAAGCTTTCTTT
CASSPVGLTEAFF
>-|TRBD1|TRBV6-4|TRBJ1-1
TGTGCCAGCAGTGACTCGTTTGGGACAGGGGTCACTGAAGCTTTCTTT
CASSDSFGTGVTEAFF
>-|-|TRBV12-1|TRBJ2-5
TGTGCCAGCAGCTTTGCGGCAGGGGAAAAGAAAGAGACCCAGTACTTC
CASSFAAGEKKETQYF
>-|TRBD1|TRBV5-1|TRBJ2-5
TGCGCCAGCAGCCCGGGGACAGGGGTCCAAGAGACCCAGTACTTC
CASSPGTGVQETQYF
>many|-|TRBV5-4|TRBJ2-7
TGTGCCAGCAGCTTGGCGGGGGACGAGCAGTACTTC
CASSLAGDEQYF
>many|TRBD2|TRBV4-1|TRBJ2-7
TGCGCCAGCAGCCTGTCGACTAGCGGGAGAACCGAGCAGTACTTC
CASSLSTSGRTEQYF
>once|-|TRBV6-5|TRBJ1-1
TGTGCCAGCAGCCCTCCGCGCTCTGAAGCTTTCTTT
CASSPPRSEAFF
>few|-|TRBV12-3/TRBV12-4|TRBJ1-2
TGTGCCAGCAGTTTCGGGCGGCCAGGAGCCTATGGCTACACCTTC
CASSFGRPGAYGYTF
>many|-|TRBV2|TRBJ1-5
TGTGCCAGCAGTGTTATAGGGCAGCCCCAGCATTTT
CASSVIGQPQHF
>-|TRBD1|TRBV6-2/TRBV6-3|TRBJ1-4
TGTGCCAGCAGTTGGACAGGTCGAAATGAAAAACTGTTTTTT
CASSWTGRNEKLFF
>once|TRBD1|TRBV27|TRBJ2-3
TGTGCCAGCAGTTTCTATAGGACAGGGGGTTGGGGGCAGTATTTT
CASSFYRTGGWGQYF